Listed here are 22 T cell receptor beta chains from one sample, sequenced in a study of beta chain features in type 1 diabetes. The authors reverse transcribed all of the isolated RNA, so sequencing captured expressed TCRB transcripts. Method: immunoSEQ multiplex PCR; TCRdb's copy keeps in-frame clones and lacks some. The sample comprises around 340,000 clones, about 20% of which are singletons, and roughly 0.045% rests with the top ten. The specimen sequenced was naive CD4+ T cells from blood. The receptor set was obtained from a young woman in good health.

The rearrangement links TRBV7-2 to TRBJ2-7, with D perhaps matching TRBD1 (6 bases). Germline CDR1 and CDR2: SGHTA and FQGNSA. The CDR3 is made up of 13 amino acids. Trimming removed 8 bases at V and 0 bases at J, with 11 bases between. The CDR3 reads CASSDRSSYEQYF. CDR3 DNA sequence: TGTGCCAGCTCCGACAGGAGCTCCTACGAGCAGTACTTC.

The chain recombines TRBV11-1 with TRBJ2-1; perhaps TRBD2 as D (6 bases). The CDR3 sequence is 15 residues long. With 4 bases removed from V and 10 bases from J, the gap between germline ends came to 20 bases. CDR1 and CDR2 from the germline V gene are SGHAT and FQDESV (reference sequence). In DNA form, the CDR3 reads TGTGCCAGCAGCTCCCGTGCGGGATCACGGAGAGAGCAGTTCTTC. It yields the protein CASSSRAGSRREQFF.

Turning to this clone: Other nucleotide sequences in the sample specify the same CDR3. The chain couples TRBV7-3 to TRBJ2-1; tentatively, D is TRBD1 (5 bases). This CDR3 spans 15 amino acids. The germline V gene encodes CDR1 SGHTA and CDR2 FQGTGA. The V end was cut by 2 bases, the J end by 1 base, with 9 bases between. The CDR3 loop reads CASSLQGGSYNEQFF. The CDR3 DNA follows: TGTGCCAGCAGCTTACAGGGTGGGTCCTACAATGAGCAGTTCTTC. Full variable domain (remainder filled in from reference TRBV7-3 and TRBJ2-1): GAGVSQTPSNKVTEKGKYVELRCDPISGHTALYWYRQSLGQGPEFLIYFQGTGAADDSGLPNDRFFAVRPEGSVSTLKIQRTERGDSAVYLCASSLQGGSYNEQFFGPGTRLTVL.

This clone was observed a few times. Compared with germline, one end of the junction differs, possibly owing to a read error. V gene TRBV7-9 combines with J gene TRBJ2-3, with a weak D call TRBD2 (6 bases). The length of the CDR3 is 9 residues. Germline loops: CDR1 SEHNR, CDR2 FQNEAQ (reference sequence). CDR3 in DNA: TGTGCCAGCAGCCCAGAGGAGGGTTTT. Its protein product is CASSPEEGF.

V and J are TRBV30 and TRBJ1-5; D call uncertain. The ends were cut back, 7 bases at V and 5 bases at J, with 18 bases in the middle. CDR1 and CDR2 from the germline V gene are GTSNPN and SVGIG (reference sequence). The length of the CDR3 is 14 residues. The chain's CDR3 is CASQSRGLDQPQHF. The CDR3 DNA reads TGTGCCTCCCAAAGCAGAGGGTTGGATCAGCCCCAGCATTTT.

This clone has more than one count but fewer than ten. V is TRBV18 and J is TRBJ2-1, with D possibly being TRBD2 (6 bases). Germline values: CDR1 KGHSH, CDR2 LQKENI. The CDR3 runs to 13 residues. The ends were cut back, 3 bases at V and 9 bases at J, with 12 bases in the middle. The DNA of the CDR3 is TGTGCCAGCTCACCGTCGGGACTGAGTGAGCAGTTCTTC. Amino acid sequence: CASSPSGLSEQFF.

This clone was found a few times. The chain joins TRBV5-4 to TRBJ1-2; D might be TRBD1 (6 bases). The CDR3 is 14 amino acids. V gave up 3 bases and J gave up 6 bases, with 15 bases separating them. CDR1 SGHNT and CDR2 YYREEE come from the germline V gene (reference sequence). This CDR3 reads CASSYDRFENGYTF. CDR3 bases: TGTGCCAGCAGCTACGACAGGTTTGAGAATGGCTACACCTTC.

This clone has only a few counts. The chain carries TRBV19 and TRBJ2-7, with D maybe TRBD2 (5 bases). The ends were cut back, 1 base at V and 4 bases at J, with 5 bases in the middle. Germline-derived CDR1 and CDR2 are LNHDA and SQIVND (reference sequence). The CDR3 extends over 12 amino acids. CDR3 sequence (DNA): TGTGCCAGTAGTATAGGAGGGTACGAGCAGTACTTC. This translates into CASSIGGYEQYF.

The rearrangement joins TRBV30 to TRBJ2-7; no reliable D call. The length of the CDR3 is 13 residues. Trimming removed 5 bases at V and 5 bases at J, with 16 bases between. Per germline, CDR1 GTSNPN and CDR2 SVGIG (reference sequence). The CDR3 DNA reads as TGTGCCTGGCGGCGAGGCGCTGCCAACGAGCAGTACTTC. Amino acid sequence: CAWRRGAANEQYF.

The rearrangement links TRBV5-1 to TRBJ2-5; 10 nucleotides align to TRBD1. The junction had 2 bases not matched to a gene; V was cut back by 2 bases and J by 1 base. This CDR3 has 15 amino acids. Per germline, CDR1 SGHRS and CDR2 YFSETQ. This CDR3 reads CASSFGTGVQETQYF. In DNA form, the CDR3 reads TGCGCCAGCAGCTTCGGGACAGGGGTCCAAGAGACCCAGTACTTC. Based on the CDR3 plus reference TRBV5-1 and TRBJ2-5, the full variable domain is KAGVTQTPRYLIKTRGQQVTLSCSPISGHRSVSWYQQTPGQGLQFLFEYFSETQRNKGNFPGRFSGRQFSNSRSEMNVSTLELGDSALYLCASSFGTGVQETQYFGPGTRLLVL.

This clone has only a few counts. J is TRBJ1-4 and V is TRBV6-6; 8 bases align to TRBD1. Germline V gene data show CDR1 as MNHNY and CDR2 as SVGAGI (reference sequence). There are 15 residues in the CDR3. The J segment lost 7 bases and the V segment lost 4 bases, leaving 8 bases of the junction unmatched. The CDR3 region is CASSSLPGQVEKLFF. CDR3 sequence (DNA): TGTGCCAGCAGTTCCCTACCGGGACAGGTTGAAAAACTGTTTTTT.

This clone appeared a few times. The chain recombines TRBV5-6 with TRBJ2-1; 7 positions match TRBD2. Looked up from germline, CDR1 is SGHDT and CDR2 is YYEEEE. The CDR3 runs to 15 residues. Trimming took 5 bases from V and 2 from J; bases not matched to a gene: 7. The CDR3: CASRRGGSAYNEQFF. The DNA of the CDR3 is TGTGCCAGCAGGAGAGGCGGGAGTGCCTACAATGAGCAGTTCTTC.

This clone was seen a handful of times. Other DNA sequences within the sample encode an identical CDR3. The chain recombines TRBV10-3 with TRBJ1-2; 8 bases are shared with TRBD1. Per the germline V gene, CDR1 is ENHRY and CDR2 is SYGVKD. CDR3 length: 12 amino acids. Trimming at V came to 4 bases and at J to 8 bases, leaving 3 bases not matched to a gene. As DNA, the CDR3 is TGTGCCATCAGTGGGACAGGGAACGGCTACACCTTC. It specifies CAISGTGNGYTF.

This sequence joins TRBV6-5 and TRBJ1-5; TRBD1 might be the D (5 bases). CDR1 and CDR2 from the germline V gene are MNHEY and SVGAGI. The CDR3 runs 14 residues. The V and J ends lost 2 bases and 5 bases respectively, with 10 bases between them. CDR3 region: CASSYGRGHQPQHF. DNA for the CDR3: TGTGCCAGCAGTTACGGTAGGGGCCATCAGCCCCAGCATTTT.

The chain has TRBV27 and TRBJ1-5; D perhaps matches TRBD1 (6 bases). This CDR3 comprises 13 residues. CDR1 is MNHEY and CDR2 is SMNVEV in the germline V gene (reference sequence). The V gene lost 5 bases and the J gene lost 8 bases, with 13 bases spanning the gap. The CDR3 bases are TGTGCCAGCAGTCCGGGACAAGTGGAGCCCCAGCATTTT. Protein product: CASSPGQVEPQHF.

V gene TRBV5-6 combines with J gene TRBJ2-3; D may be TRBD2 (5 bases). V shed 0 bases and J shed 10 bases, with 9 bases lying between them. This CDR3 contains 12 residues. CDR1 and CDR2 (germline): SGHDT, YYEEEE. The DNA for the CDR3 is TGTGCCAGCAGCTTGGTAGCGCACGCGCAGTATTTT. Translated: CASSLVAHAQYF.

The chain uses TRBV7-2 and TRBJ2-5; 8 bases match TRBD1. Germline V gives CDR1 SGHTA, CDR2 FQGNSA. The CDR3 spans 15 residues. With 5 bases clipped from V and 2 bases from J, the junction kept 7 bases outside the gene matches. CDR3 sequence: CASSPGQGPQETQYF. The CDR3 DNA reads as TGTGCCAGCAGCCCTGGACAGGGACCACAAGAGACCCAGTACTTC.

V usage is TRBV4-1 and J usage is TRBJ2-5; 12 bases agree with TRBD2. Losses at the gene ends were 5 bases for V and 4 bases for J; bases not matched to a gene: 8. Germline CDR1 reads MGHRA; CDR2 reads YSYEKL. This CDR3 is built from 16 residues. CDR3 nucleotide sequence: TGCGCCAGCAGCGTTCAGACTAGCGGGAGTAGAGAGACCCAGTACTTC. Its protein is CASSVQTSGSRETQYF.

The chain links TRBV9 to TRBJ2-7; 7 nucleotides match TRBD1. There are 14 residues in the CDR3. The V segment lost 4 bases and the J segment 0 bases; nucleotides outside the gene matches: 4. The germline gives CDR1 SGDLS, CDR2 YYNGEE. The CDR3: CASSPGQSSYEQYF. The CDR3 DNA reads TGTGCCAGCAGCCCGGGACAGAGCTCCTACGAGCAGTACTTC.

This clone was seen only once. J is TRBJ1-2 and V is TRBV2; tentative D call: TRBD1 (5 bases). The germline V gene encodes CDR1 SNHLY and CDR2 FYNNEI. The V gene lost 6 bases and the J gene lost 4 bases, with 12 bases spanning the gap. CDR3 length equals 13 residues. The CDR3 sequence: CASRAQETYGYTF. The CDR3 DNA reads as TGTGCCAGCAGGGCACAGGAAACCTATGGCTACACCTTC.

In its sample, this clone was seen a few times. V and J are TRBV7-2 and TRBJ2-1; 10 bases align to TRBD2. CDR1 and CDR2 (germline): SGHTA, FQGNSA. V was pared by 5 bases and J by 4 bases, with 5 bases of the junction left unmatched. This CDR3 has 15 residues. The CDR3 protein is CASSPTSGAYNEQFF. The CDR3 bases are TGTGCCAGCAGCCCAACTAGCGGGGCGTACAATGAGCAGTTCTTC.

The chain has TRBV5-1 and TRBJ1-2; D may be TRBD1 (6 bases). V shed 0 bases and J shed 3 bases, with 9 bases lying between them. This CDR3 region has 14 residues. CDR1 SGHRS and CDR2 YFSETQ come from the germline V gene. As DNA, the CDR3 is TGCGCCAGCAGCTTGGGACAGGAGGACTATGGCTACACCTTC. This sequence encodes CASSLGQEDYGYTF.